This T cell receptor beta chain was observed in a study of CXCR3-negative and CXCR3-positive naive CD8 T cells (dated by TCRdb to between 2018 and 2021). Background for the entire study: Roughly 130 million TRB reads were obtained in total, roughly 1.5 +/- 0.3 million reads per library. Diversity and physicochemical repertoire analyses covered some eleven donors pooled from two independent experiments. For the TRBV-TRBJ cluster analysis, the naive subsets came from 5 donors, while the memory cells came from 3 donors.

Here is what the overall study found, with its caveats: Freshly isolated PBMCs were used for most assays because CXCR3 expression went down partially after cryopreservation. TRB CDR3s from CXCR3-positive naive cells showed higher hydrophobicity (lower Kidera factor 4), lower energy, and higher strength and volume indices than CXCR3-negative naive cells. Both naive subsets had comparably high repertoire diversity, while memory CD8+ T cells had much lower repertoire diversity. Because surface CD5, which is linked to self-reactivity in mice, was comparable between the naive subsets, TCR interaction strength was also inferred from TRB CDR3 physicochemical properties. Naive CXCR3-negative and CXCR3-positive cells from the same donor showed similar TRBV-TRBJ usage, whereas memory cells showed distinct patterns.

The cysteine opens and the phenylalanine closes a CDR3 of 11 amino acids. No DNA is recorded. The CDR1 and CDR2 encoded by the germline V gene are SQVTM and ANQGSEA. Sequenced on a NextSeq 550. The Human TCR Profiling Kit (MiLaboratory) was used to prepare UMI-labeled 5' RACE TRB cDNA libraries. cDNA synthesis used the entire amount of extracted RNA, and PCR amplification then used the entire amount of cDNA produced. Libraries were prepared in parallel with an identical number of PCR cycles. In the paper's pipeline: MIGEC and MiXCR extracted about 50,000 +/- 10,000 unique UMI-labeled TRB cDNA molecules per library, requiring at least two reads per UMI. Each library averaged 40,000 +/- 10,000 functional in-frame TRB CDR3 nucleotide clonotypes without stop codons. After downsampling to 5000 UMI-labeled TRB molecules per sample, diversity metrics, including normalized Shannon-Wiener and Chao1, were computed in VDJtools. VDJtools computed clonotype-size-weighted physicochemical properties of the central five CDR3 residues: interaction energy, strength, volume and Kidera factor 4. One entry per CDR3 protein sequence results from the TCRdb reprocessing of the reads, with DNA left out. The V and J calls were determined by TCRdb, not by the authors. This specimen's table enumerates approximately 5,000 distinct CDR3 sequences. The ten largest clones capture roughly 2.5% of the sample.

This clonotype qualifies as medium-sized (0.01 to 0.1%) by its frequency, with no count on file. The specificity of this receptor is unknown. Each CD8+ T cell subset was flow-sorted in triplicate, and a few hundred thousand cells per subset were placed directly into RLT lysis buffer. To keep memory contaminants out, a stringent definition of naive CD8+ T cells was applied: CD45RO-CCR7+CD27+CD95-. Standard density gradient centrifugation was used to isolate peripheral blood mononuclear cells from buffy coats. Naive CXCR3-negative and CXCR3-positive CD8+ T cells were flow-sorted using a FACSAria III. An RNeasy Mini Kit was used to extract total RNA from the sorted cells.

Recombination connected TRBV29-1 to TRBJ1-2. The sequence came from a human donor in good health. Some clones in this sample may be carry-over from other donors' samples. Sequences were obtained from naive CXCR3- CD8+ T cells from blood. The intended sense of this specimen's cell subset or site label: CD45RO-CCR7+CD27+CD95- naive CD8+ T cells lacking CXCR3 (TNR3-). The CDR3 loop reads CSVEGLYGYTF.